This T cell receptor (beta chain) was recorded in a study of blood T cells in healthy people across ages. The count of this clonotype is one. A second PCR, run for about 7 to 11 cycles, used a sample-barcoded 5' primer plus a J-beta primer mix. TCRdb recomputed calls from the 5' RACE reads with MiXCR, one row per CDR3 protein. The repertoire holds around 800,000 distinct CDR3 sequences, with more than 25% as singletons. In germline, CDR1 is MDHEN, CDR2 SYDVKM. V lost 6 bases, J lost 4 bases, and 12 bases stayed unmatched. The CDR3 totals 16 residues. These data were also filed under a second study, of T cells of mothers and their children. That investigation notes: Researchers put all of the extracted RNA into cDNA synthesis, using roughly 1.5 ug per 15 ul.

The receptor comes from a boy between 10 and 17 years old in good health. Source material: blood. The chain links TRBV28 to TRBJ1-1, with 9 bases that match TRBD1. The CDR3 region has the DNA TGTGCCAGCAGCCGGGGACAGGGCGGGTCCGGCACTGAAGCTTTCTTT. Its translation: CASSRGQGGSGTEAFF.